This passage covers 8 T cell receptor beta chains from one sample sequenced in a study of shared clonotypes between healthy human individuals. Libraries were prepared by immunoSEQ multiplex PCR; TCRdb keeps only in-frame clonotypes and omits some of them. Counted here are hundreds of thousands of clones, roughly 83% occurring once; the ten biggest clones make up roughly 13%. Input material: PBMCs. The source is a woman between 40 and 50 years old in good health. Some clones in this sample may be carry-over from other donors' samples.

The DNA for the CDR3 is TGTGCCAGCAGCCCGCGGACTGTGAACACTGAAGCTTTCTTT. Translated: CASSPRTVNTEAFF. This chain connects TRBV4-2 to TRBJ1-1, with D unclear. The CDR3 has 14 amino acids. Germline CDR1 LGHNA, CDR2 YNFKEQ. V was trimmed by 4 bases and J by 0 bases, leaving 9 bases between them.

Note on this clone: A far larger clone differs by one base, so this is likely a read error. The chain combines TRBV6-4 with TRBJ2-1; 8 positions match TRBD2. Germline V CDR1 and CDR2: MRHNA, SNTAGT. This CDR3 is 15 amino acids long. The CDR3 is CANSDSSGSYNEQFF. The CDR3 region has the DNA TGTGCCAACAGTGACTCTAGCGGGTCCTACAATGAGCAGTTCTTC.

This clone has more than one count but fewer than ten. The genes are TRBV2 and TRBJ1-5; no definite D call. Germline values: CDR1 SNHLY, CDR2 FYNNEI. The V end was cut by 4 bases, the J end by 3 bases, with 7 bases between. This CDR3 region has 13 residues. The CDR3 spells CASSAQSNQPQHF. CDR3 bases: TGTGCCAGCAGTGCACAGTCCAATCAGCCCCAGCATTTT.

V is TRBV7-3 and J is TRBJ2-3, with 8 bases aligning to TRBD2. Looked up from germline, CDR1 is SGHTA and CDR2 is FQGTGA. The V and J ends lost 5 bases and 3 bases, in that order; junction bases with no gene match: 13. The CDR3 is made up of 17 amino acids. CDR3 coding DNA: TGTGCCAGCAGCCGGGGACCAAGCGGGAGTGGGACAGATACGCAGTATTTT. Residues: CASSRGPSGSGTDTQYF.

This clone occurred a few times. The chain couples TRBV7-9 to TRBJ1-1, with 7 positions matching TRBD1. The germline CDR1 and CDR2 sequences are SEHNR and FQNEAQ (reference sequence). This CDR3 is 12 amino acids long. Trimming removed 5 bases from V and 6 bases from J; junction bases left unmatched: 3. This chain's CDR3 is CASSDRAAEAFF. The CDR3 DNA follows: TGTGCCAGCAGCGACAGGGCGGCTGAAGCTTTCTTT. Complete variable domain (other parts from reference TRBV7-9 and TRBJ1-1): DTGVSQNPRHKITKRGQNVTFRCDPISEHNRLYWYRQTLGQGPEFLTYFQNEAQLEKSRLLSDRFSAERPKGSFSTLEIQRTEQGDSAMYLCASSDRAAEAFFGQGTRLTVV.

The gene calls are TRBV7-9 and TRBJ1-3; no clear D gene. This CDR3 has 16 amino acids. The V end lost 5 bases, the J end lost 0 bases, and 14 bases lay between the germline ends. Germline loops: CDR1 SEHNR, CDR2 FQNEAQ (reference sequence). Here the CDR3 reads CASSPMSLDSGNTIYF. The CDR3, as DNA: TGTGCCAGCAGCCCAATGTCCTTAGACTCTGGAAACACCATATATTTT.

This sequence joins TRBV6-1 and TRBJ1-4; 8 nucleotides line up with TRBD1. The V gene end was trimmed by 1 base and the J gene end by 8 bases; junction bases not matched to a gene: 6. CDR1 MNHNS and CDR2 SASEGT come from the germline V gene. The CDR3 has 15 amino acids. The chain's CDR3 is CASSEGGRGREKLFF. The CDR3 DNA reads TGTGCCAGCAGTGAAGGGGGCAGGGGGCGAGAAAAACTGTTTTTT.

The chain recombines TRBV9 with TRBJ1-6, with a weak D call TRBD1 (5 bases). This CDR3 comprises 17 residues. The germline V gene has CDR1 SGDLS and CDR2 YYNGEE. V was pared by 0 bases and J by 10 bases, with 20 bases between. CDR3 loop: CASSVGSGRGESSPLHF. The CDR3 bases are TGTGCCAGCAGCGTAGGATCGGGCCGAGGGGAATCCTCACCCCTCCACTTT.